This paragraph reports one TCR beta chain. The antigen it recognizes is unknown. Base qualities were left out, and no much larger clone turns up one base away. TCRbeta CDR3 regions were amplified from genomic DNA by means of the immunoSEQ Assay, a bias-controlled multiplex PCR. Processing in the source paper ran as follows. Within the assay, amplification of reference gene primers was used to estimate how many nucleated cells each sample contained. To quantify the absolute abundance of each unique TCRbeta CDR3 rearrangement, sequence reads were collapsed and filtered. For each sample, productive Simpson clonality was calculated by taking the square root of Simpson's diversity index across productive rearrangements. Imported from immuneACCESS, the table was reduced by TCRdb to in-frame sequences with V and J called. These copies leave out some clones; in studies compared against another copy, an unresolved V gene accounts for under half, and the cause of the remainder is not known. Clone size and the V and J calls come from that table; the DNA yielded D and trimming. The table for this sample lists around 400,000 clones; under 90% of them were counted only once. The ten biggest clones cover 1.7% of the sample.

This entry belongs to a study of blood T cell repertoires in COVID-19 (dated by TCRdb to 2018 to 2020). Context from the whole study: Samples covering the acute and convalescent phases of COVID-19 were provided by collaborators in the United States, Italy and Spain. The sample metadata nearly always contained a de-identified subject ID, COVID-19 status, age in years and sex. The repertoires were made available in a free public database intended to serve as a resource for research on the immune response to SARS-CoV-2. The prospective study material was composed of cDNA or gDNA derived from T cells, B-cell-depleted T cells, or PBMCs. The dataset comprised deeply sampled blood TCRbeta repertoires from subjects exposed to, actively infected with, or recovered from COVID-19. The samples were drawn from two sources: the first 160 participants of the ongoing ImmuneRACE study, and 1,000 to 1,500 subjects contributed by 6 global collaborators. Where HLA class I and class II types were available, the types were taken from metadata supplied by the sample provider, not from assay-based typing.

Overall study results and their limits: The amount of clinical and demographic metadata varied by source and participant and was provided uncurated.

From the cysteine up to the phenylalanine, the CDR3 has a length of 15 residues. The DNA shown is the 45-base CDR3, in frame from base 1. The germline V gene (reference sequence) supplies CDR1 LGHDT and CDR2 YNNKEL. Trimming removed 5 bases from V and 9 bases from J, leaving 21 bases between the germline ends. Participants in the prospective study were aged roughly 18 to 100 years, lived in 20 to 25 United States geographic areas, and enrolled through a virtual design. In the prospective study, cohorts were assigned on the basis of participant-reported clinical history obtained from a screening survey and a study questionnaire. Recovered participants in ImmuneRACE Cohort 3 were defined by two consecutive negative NP/OP PCR tests, clearance by a healthcare professional, or resolution of symptoms. Each participant in the prospective study had whole blood, serum and a nasopharyngeal or oropharyngeal swab collected by mobile phlebotomists. Additional blood draws and questionnaires over an approximately 2-month period could optionally be provided by prospective study participants. Prospective study blood samples were shipped either frozen or at room temperature before DNA extraction.

This TCR was recovered from a woman younger than 45 who had recovered from COVID-19. Sequencing was carried out using PBMCs or T cells enriched from blood (not recorded which). The chain is encoded by TRBV3-1 (or the pseudogene TRBV3-2) joined to TRBJ2-3; a tentative D call is TRBD2 (6 bases match). The CDR3 corresponds to CASSSPVRGRGTQYF. The nucleotides are TGTGCCAGCAGCTCACCAGTCCGTGGGCGGGGAACGCAGTATTTT.